This TCR beta chain comes out of a study of blood T cell repertoires in COVID-19. Sequenced by immunoSEQ multiplex PCR; TCRdb stores in-frame clones only, minus some. The sample includes about 63,000 clones, around 84% of them seen just once. Sequenced sample: peripheral blood. This receptor was obtained from a human donor in a cohort sampled during active COVID-19.

In DNA, the CDR3 is TGTGCCAGCAGCCGGACTGGCGGGGAGCTGTTTTTT. Residues: CASSRTGGELFF. The gene calls are TRBV27 and TRBJ2-2; D may be TRBD2 (5 bases). This CDR3 has 12 residues. The V and J ends lost 6 bases and 7 bases respectively, with 9 bases between them. Germline CDR1 reads MNHEY; CDR2 reads SMNVEV (reference sequence).